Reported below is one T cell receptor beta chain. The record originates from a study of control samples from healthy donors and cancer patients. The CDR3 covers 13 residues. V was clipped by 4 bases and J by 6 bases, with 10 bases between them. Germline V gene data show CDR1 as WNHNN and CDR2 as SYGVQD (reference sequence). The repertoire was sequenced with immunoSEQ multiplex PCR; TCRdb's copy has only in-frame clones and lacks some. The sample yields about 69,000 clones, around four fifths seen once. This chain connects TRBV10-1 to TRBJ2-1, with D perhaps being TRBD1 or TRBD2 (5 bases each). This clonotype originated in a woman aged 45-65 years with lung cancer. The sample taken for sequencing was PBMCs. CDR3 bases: TGCGCCAGCAGTGGCCGGGACGGCAATGAGCAGTTCTTC. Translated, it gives CASSGRDGNEQFF.